One sample yielded the 15 T cell receptor beta chains listed below, sequenced in a study of shared clonotypes between healthy human individuals. The assay was immunoSEQ multiplex PCR, and TCRdb's table has in-frame clones only and misses some. The repertoire includes roughly 1,000,000 clones, approximately 80% of them detected once, and approximately 0.56% sits in the top ten. Sequencing used memory CD4+ T cells from PBMCs. Subset specified: CD45RA-negative fraction. Every receptor here comes from a man between 18 and 35 years old in good health. Some clones in this sample may be carry-over from other donors' samples.

V usage is TRBV21-1 and J usage is TRBJ1-2. TRBV21-1 is annotated as a pseudogene. The CDR3 contains 18 residues. The CDR3 spells CASSNHQFPGRTNYGYTF. As DNA, the CDR3 is TGTGCCAGCAGCAACCATCAGTTCCCGGGACGTACGAACTATGGCTACACCTTC.

V usage is TRBV28 and J usage is TRBJ2-7; D not certain. CDR1 and CDR2 (germline): MDHEN, SYDVKM. The CDR3 is made up of 12 amino acids. Trimming shortened V by 4 bases and J by 5 bases, and 9 bases separated the two germline ends. CDR3 sequence: CASSSQFNEQYF. The CDR3, as DNA: TGTGCCAGCAGTTCCCAGTTTAACGAGCAGTACTTC. Filled out from reference TRBV28 and TRBJ2-7, the complete variable domain reads DVKVTQSSRYLVKRTGEKVFLECVQDMDHENMFWYRQDPGLGLRLIYFSYDVKMKEKGDIPEGYSVSREKKERFSLILESASTNQTSMYLCASSSQFNEQYFGPGTRLTVT.

This clone was detected a few times. The rearrangement uses TRBV6-1 and TRBJ1-2; no clear D. The germline CDR1 and CDR2 sequences are MNHNS and SASEGT. The V end lost 3 bases, the J end lost 4 bases, and 12 bases lay between the germline ends. This CDR3 is built from 14 residues. This CDR3 reads CASSDLGQLYGYTF. For the CDR3, the DNA is TGTGCCAGCAGTGACCTCGGCCAACTCTATGGCTACACCTTC.

This CDR3 is CASSKTGTGDWGFRNTQYF. Here the CDR3 DNA reads TGTGCCAGCTCAAAAACCGGGACAGGTGACTGGGGGTTTAGAAATACGCAGTATTTT. V is TRBV18 and J is TRBJ2-3; 8 bases are shared with TRBD1. The V and J ends lost 5 bases and 7 bases, in that order; junction bases with no gene match: 23. CDR1 is KGHSH and CDR2 is LQKENI in the germline V gene. This CDR3 contains 19 residues.

V gene TRBV5-1 combines with J gene TRBJ2-2; TRBD2 matches at 15 bases. Germline CDR1 reads SGHRS; CDR2 reads YFSETQ. V gave up 4 bases and J gave up 5 bases; unmatched junction bases: 6. The CDR3 runs 17 residues. CDR3 sequence: CASSPGLAGGGTGELFF. In nucleotides, the CDR3 is TGCGCCAGCAGCCCGGGACTAGCGGGAGGCGGGACCGGGGAGCTGTTTTTT.

The chain couples TRBV27 to TRBJ2-5; 8 nucleotides agree with TRBD1. Trimming at V came to 3 bases and at J to 4 bases, leaving 7 bases not matched to a gene. Germline assignment: CDR1 MNHEY and CDR2 SMNVEV (reference sequence). The CDR3 runs 15 residues. CDR3 protein: CASSFRQGAGETQYF. CDR3 DNA: TGTGCCAGCAGTTTTCGGCAGGGGGCTGGAGAGACCCAGTACTTC.

The chain uses TRBV7-2 and TRBJ1-5; TRBD1 matches at 8 bases. Germline V gene sequence: CDR1 SGHTA, CDR2 FQGNSA. CDR3 length equals 14 residues. Trimming removed 1 base from V and 6 bases from J; junction bases left unmatched: 2. CDR3 nucleotides: TGTGCCAGCAGCTTAGATCAGGGGGCTCAGCCCCAGCATTTT. Translation gives CASSLDQGAQPQHF. Combining the CDR3 with reference TRBV7-2 and TRBJ1-5 gives the whole variable domain GAGVSQSPSNKVTEKGKDVELRCDPISGHTALYWYRQSLGQGLEFLIYFQGNSAPDKSGLPSDRFSAERTGGSVSTLTIQRTQQEDSAVYLCASSLDQGAQPQHFGDGTRLSIL.

There are a few counts of this clone. The chain recombines TRBV5-1 with TRBJ2-2; tentatively, D is TRBD2 (5 bases). The V end lost 4 bases, the J end lost 7 bases, and 8 bases lay between the germline ends. The length of the CDR3 is 12 residues. Germline V CDR1 and CDR2: SGHRS, YFSETQ. For the CDR3, the DNA is TGCGCCAGCAGCGTGGGGAGCGGGGAGCTGTTTTTT. Protein product: CASSVGSGELFF.

V is TRBV6-1 and J is TRBJ1-2, with a tentative D call TRBD1 (5 bases). V lost 3 bases and J 8 bases, leaving 16 bases between the germline ends. The CDR3 totals 14 residues. Germline assignment: CDR1 MNHNS and CDR2 SASEGT. CDR3 in amino acids: CASSDLIRDGGYTF. The CDR3 nucleotides read TGTGCCAGCAGTGACCTCATCCGGGACGGGGGCTACACCTTC.

The CDR3 region is CASSVDSYQETQYF. The CDR3 nucleotides read TGTGCCAGCAGCGTGGACAGTTACCAAGAGACCCAGTACTTC. V usage is TRBV5-4 and J usage is TRBJ2-5; perhaps TRBD1 as D (6 bases). V gave up 4 bases and J gave up 0 bases, with 10 bases separating them. The CDR3 loop spans 14 amino acids. CDR1 is SGHNT, CDR2 YYREEE, per germline (reference sequence). Full variable domain (remainder filled in from reference TRBV5-4 and TRBJ2-5): ETGVTQSPTHLIKTRGQQVTLRCSSQSGHNTVSWYQQALGQGPQFIFQYYREEENGRGNFPPRFSGLQFPNYSSELNVNALELDDSALYLCASSVDSYQETQYFGPGTRLLVL.

Worth noting for this clone: Other DNA sequences in this specimen translate into the identical CDR3. The rearrangement uses TRBV6-6 and TRBJ2-7; TRBD2 agrees at 11 bases. The V segment lost 6 bases and the J segment 0 bases; nucleotides outside the gene matches: 4. Per the germline V gene, CDR1 is MNHNY and CDR2 is SVGAGI (reference sequence). This CDR3 is 15 amino acids long. Here the CDR3 DNA reads TGTGCCAGCAGACTCGGGACTAGCGGCTCCTACGAGCAGTACTTC. It translates to CASRLGTSGSYEQYF.

This chain connects TRBV6-1 to TRBJ2-1; TRBD2 matches 13 bases. V lost 8 bases, J lost 13 bases, and 8 bases stayed unmatched. This CDR3 has 13 residues. Germline V gene sequence: CDR1 MNHNS, CDR2 SASEGT. This CDR3 reads CASRLAGGHGQFF. Written as DNA, the CDR3 is TGTGCCAGCCGACTAGCGGGAGGCCACGGCCAGTTCTTC.

V gene TRBV9 combines with J gene TRBJ2-7, with D possibly TRBD2 on 6 matching bases. The germline V gene has CDR1 SGDLS and CDR2 YYNGEE. The V gene lost 0 bases and the J gene lost 2 bases, with 12 bases spanning the gap. The CDR3 has 15 residues. DNA of the CDR3: TGTGCCAGCAGCGTAGAACTGGGGGGTGCCTACGAGCAGTACTTC. Amino acids: CASSVELGGAYEQYF. Full variable domain (outside the CDR3, taken from reference TRBV9 and TRBJ2-7): DSGVTQTPKHLITATGQRVTLRCSPRSGDLSVYWYQQSLDQGLQFLIQYYNGEERAKGNILERFSAQQFPDLHSELNLSSLELGDSALYFCASSVELGGAYEQYFGPGTRLTVT.

The chain couples TRBV5-1 to TRBJ1-1; the D gene is possibly TRBD1 (6 bases). The V gene lost 4 bases and the J gene lost 7 bases, with 20 bases spanning the gap. Germline CDR1 reads SGHRS; CDR2 reads YFSETQ. The CDR3 loop spans 15 amino acids. CDR3 sequence reads: CASSPQGRLSLEAFF. The CDR3 coding sequence is TGCGCCAGCAGCCCACAGGGACGGCTGTCCCTTGAAGCTTTCTTT.

The chain joins TRBV18 to TRBJ2-5; D may be TRBD2 (6 bases). TRBJ2-7 matches the DNA end more closely, so the J call is doubtful. Per germline, CDR1 KGHSH and CDR2 LQKENI. The CDR3 totals 14 residues. CDR3 bases: TGTGCCAGCTCACGCGGGGCGGTTACCTACGAGCAGTACTTC. Translation gives CASSRGAVTYEQYF.